This T cell receptor beta chain comes out of a study of cytomegalovirus exposure and HLA in healthy donors. Study-wide results and caveats: Later analysis demonstrated an association between a missense DCLRE1C variant and TCR beta V- and J-gene trimming.

CDR1 is SGHAT and CDR2 is FQNNGV in the germline V gene. Trimming stripped 4 bases from V and 1 base from J, with 10 bases between. The CDR3 is 14 residues long. With respect to this clone: Its antigen is unidentified.

The PCR made use of 60 Vbeta and 13 Jbeta primers. TCRdb keeps only in-frame clones here, not all; method: immunoSEQ multiplex PCR. The data show 120,000 or so clones, roughly 78% seen once. The source of this sequence is a man aged 25-45 years in good health and CMV-seropositive. Material for sequencing was PBMCs. This chain links TRBV11-2 with TRBJ1-1; a possible D gene is TRBD1 (5 bases). CDR3 DNA sequence: TGTGCCAGCAGCTACATGGACACGAACACTGAAGCTTTCTTT. Translated, it gives CASSYMDTNTEAFF.